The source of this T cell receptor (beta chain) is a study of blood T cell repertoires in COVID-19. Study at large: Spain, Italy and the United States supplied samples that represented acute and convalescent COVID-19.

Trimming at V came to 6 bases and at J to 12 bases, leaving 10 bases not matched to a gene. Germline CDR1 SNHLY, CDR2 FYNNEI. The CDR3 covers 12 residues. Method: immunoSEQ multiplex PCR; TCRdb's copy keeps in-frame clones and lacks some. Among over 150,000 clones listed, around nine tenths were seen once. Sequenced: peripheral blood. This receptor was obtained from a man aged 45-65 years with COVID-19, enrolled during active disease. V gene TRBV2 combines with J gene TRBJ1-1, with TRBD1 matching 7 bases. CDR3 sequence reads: CASSGEDRVTFF. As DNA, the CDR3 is TGTGCCAGCAGCGGCGAAGACAGGGTGACTTTCTTT.